This is a list of T cell receptor beta chains from one sample in a study of blood T cells in healthy people across ages. TCRdb called the 5' RACE reads again in MiXCR, with one record for every CDR3 protein. The sample gives around 1,000,000 distinct CDR3 sequences, under 30% of which show up once; 0.75% is in the top ten. This sample was also put to use in a study of T cells of mothers and their children.

The sequenced material came from blood. These receptors all stem from a girl aged 2 to 10 in good health. CDR3s include the opening cysteine and the closing phenylalanine or tryptophan. The order of the fields is CDR3 DNA, CDR3 protein, J gene, D gene, clone size, V gene. A D gene is named only where the DNA matches it firmly. Size tells how often a clone was seen (once, few, many) or the class of an expanded clone, and some rows leave it out.

TGTGCCAGCAGCTCGGACCGGCCTTATAATTCACCCCTCCACTTT CASSSDRPYNSPLHF TRBJ1-6 . . TRBV7-2
TGTGCCAGCAGCCTTAGGACAGGGGGCGCGAAATCGGGCTACGAGCAGTACTTC CASSLRTGGAKSGYEQYF TRBJ2-7 TRBD1 . TRBV27
TGTGCCAGCAGGCCCAGGGAAAGTAACTATGGCTACACCTTC CASRPRESNYGYTF TRBJ1-2 . few TRBV28
TGTGCCAGCCTGTTCGTAGCGGACAATGAGCAGTTCTTC CASLFVADNEQFF TRBJ2-1 . few TRBV7-9
TGTGCCAGCAGCGGCTCGGGTGAGGGATTCTATGGCTACACCTTC CASSGSGEGFYGYTF TRBJ1-2 . . TRBV9
TGTGCCAGCAGCATCGGGGTTCGTGAAAAACTGTTTTTT CASSIGVREKLFF TRBJ1-4 . . TRBV5-6
TGTGCCAGCAGTCCGGACAGGGTCGGCACTGAAGCTTTCTTT CASSPDRVGTEAFF TRBJ1-1 TRBD1 few TRBV7-2
TGCGCCAGCAGCTTACTATCTCAAGAGACCCGGTACTTC CASSLLSQETRYF TRBJ2-5 . . TRBV5-1
TGTGCCACCAGTGATTTCGCCCATGAGCAGTTCTTC CATSDFAHEQFF TRBJ2-1 . few TRBV24-1
TGCGCCAGCAGCTTGGGGGGGACCCCAACTTTCTTT CASSLGGTPTFF TRBJ1-1 . few TRBV5-1
TGTGCCAGCAGCCCGGGGGCGGGACTATTCACAGATACGCAGTATTTT CASSPGAGLFTDTQYF TRBJ2-3 . . TRBV27
TGTGCCAGCAGTTGGGGACAGGGGAACACCGGGGAGCTGTTTTTT CASSWGQGNTGELFF TRBJ2-2 TRBD1 once TRBV6-5
TGCGCCAGCAGCCAAGATCGAATCAACACTGAAGCTTTCTTT CASSQDRINTEAFF TRBJ1-1 . . TRBV4-1
TGTGCCAGCAGCTCCATCTTGGGGAGTTGGGTCTACGAGCAGTACTTC CASSSILGSWVYEQYF TRBJ2-7 . few TRBV7-9
TGTGCCATCAGAAAAGCGGGAGGCCAAGAGACCCAGTACTTC CAIRKAGGQETQYF TRBJ2-5 TRBD2 few TRBV10-3
TGTGCCAGCAGCCTTGGGGGGACTAGCGAAAACTACGAGCAGTACTTC CASSLGGTSENYEQYF TRBJ2-7 TRBD2 . TRBV4-2
TGTGCCAGCAGCTTAGGATTGTTCGGGGGCACAGATACGCAGTATTTT CASSLGLFGGTDTQYF TRBJ2-3 . . TRBV7-2
TGTGCCAGCAGTGACTCTTGGGGTCAGCCCCAGCATTTT CASSDSWGQPQHF TRBJ1-5 . . TRBV6-4
TGTGCCAGCAGTTTAGTCCCCAGCAATGAGCAGTTCTTC CASSLVPSNEQFF TRBJ2-1 . . TRBV27
TGTGCCAGCAGTTATGGGACAGGGCCCTCCTACGAGCAGTACTTC CASSYGTGPSYEQYF TRBJ2-7 TRBD1 . TRBV12-3/TRBV12-4
TGCAGCGCTGGACAGGGAGGCGGCTACACCTTC CSAGQGGGYTF TRBJ1-2 TRBD1 . TRBV29-1
TGTGCCAGCAGGGGAATGCAGTCACAAGAGACCCAGTACTTC CASRGMQSQETQYF TRBJ2-5 . few TRBV6-6
TGCAGTGCTGCGGAGAGGCGTCCAAGCAATCAGCCCCAGCATTTT CSAAERRPSNQPQHF TRBJ1-5 . . TRBV20-1
TGTGCCACCGTCTCATCAAGGGTTAACGGCTACACCTTC CATVSSRVNGYTF TRBJ1-2 . . TRBV28
TGTGCCAGCAGCTTAGATGCGGGAGGGAAAGAGACCCAGTACTTC CASSLDAGGKETQYF TRBJ2-5 TRBD2 once TRBV7-2
TGCAGTGCTAGAGATCAATTCACCCCGCTCTACGAGCAGTACTTC CSARDQFTPLYEQYF TRBJ2-7 . few TRBV20-1
TGCAGTGCTCGACAGCCCTTCTATGGCTACACCTTC CSARQPFYGYTF TRBJ1-2 . few TRBV20-1
TGTGCCAGCAGCCGCGGGAGCTGGGAAGAGACCCAGTACTTC CASSRGSWEETQYF TRBJ2-5 TRBD2 . TRBV7-6
TGTGCCAGCAGCTCGGGACAGGGAAGAGTTAATGAGCAGTTCTTC CASSSGQGRVNEQFF TRBJ2-1 TRBD1 few TRBV7-8
TGTGCCAGCAGCCAGCCGACGGGACGGGATACGCAGTATTTT CASSQPTGRDTQYF TRBJ2-3 . . TRBV4-2
TGTGCCAGCAGCTCCGGGACAGGGGGGGCCTATGGCTACACCTTC CASSSGTGGAYGYTF TRBJ1-2 TRBD1 . TRBV13
TGTGCCAGCAGCTTAGGTCCGGTATCCTATGGCTACACCTTC CASSLGPVSYGYTF TRBJ1-2 . . TRBV7-9
TGTGCCAGCAGTTTCGGAGGACTAGCGGTAGACAATGAGCAGTTCTTC CASSFGGLAVDNEQFF TRBJ2-1 TRBD2 . TRBV28
TGCGCCAGCAGTTCGAGGCTAGCGGCCTCCTACGAGCAGTACTTC CASSSRLAASYEQYF TRBJ2-7 TRBD2 few TRBV4-1
TGCAGTGCTACCATGAACCGAAGAGAGCAGTACTTC CSATMNRREQYF TRBJ2-5 . few TRBV20-1
TGTGCCACCAGCATGTTCCCGCGGGCAGTTGATGAAAAACTGTTTTTT CATSMFPRAVDEKLFF TRBJ1-4 . . TRBV15
TGTGCCAGCATCCCACCCTCTAGCGGGGGGGCGGCGCAGTACTTC CASIPPSSGGAAQYF TRBJ2-7 TRBD2 . TRBV7-3
TGTGCCAGCAGCCTAAGCGGGGGGCACCAAGAGACCCAGTACTTC CASSLSGGHQETQYF TRBJ2-5 TRBD2 many TRBV4-2
TGTGCCACTCAGACAGGGCGGGTCTATGGCTACACCTTC CATQTGRVYGYTF TRBJ1-2 TRBD1 . TRBV6-5
TGTGCCAGCAGCCAATTCGCCCGGGACCACGAGCAGTACTTC CASSQFARDHEQYF TRBJ2-7 . . TRBV7-2
TGTGCCAGCAGTTTAATTTTTTGGGGGAATGAGCAGTTCTTC CASSLIFWGNEQFF TRBJ2-1 . . TRBV12-3/TRBV12-4
TGTGCCAGCAGTTACTACCTACGCGGGCGGGGGTCCTACGAGCAGTACTTC CASSYYLRGRGSYEQYF TRBJ2-7 TRBD2 few TRBV6-5
TGTGCCAGCAGGGGGACTGGCCTCCAGTTCTTC CASRGTGLQFF TRBJ2-1 . . TRBV28
TGTGCCAGCAGCGTCCAGGAGTCGAACACTGAAGCTTTCTTT CASSVQESNTEAFF TRBJ1-1 . many TRBV2
TGCGCCAGCAGCGGGGAAATCTACGAGCAGTACTTC CASSGEIYEQYF TRBJ2-7 . few TRBV5-1
TGCAGTGCTGCGCAGGAGGCTTCGACAGCCTACGAGCAGTACTTC CSAAQEASTAYEQYF TRBJ2-7 . few TRBV20-1
TGTGCCATCACCAGGCCCGGTAATGAAAAACTGTTTTTT CAITRPGNEKLFF TRBJ1-4 . . TRBV10-3
TGCAGCGTTGTCCGGGGGGGCTACACCTTC CSVVRGGYTF TRBJ1-2 . few TRBV29-1
TGTGCCAGCAGCAAAGAGATGGGGGGATACAAAAACATTCAGTACTTC CASSKEMGGYKNIQYF TRBJ2-4 . . TRBV21-1
TGTGCCAGCAGCTTAAGGTGGAACGACGAGCAGTACTTC CASSLRWNDEQYF TRBJ2-7 . . TRBV7-9
TGCGCCAGCAGCCCGGCGCGAGGGTCCGGGGCCAACGTCCTGACTTTC CASSPARGSGANVLTF TRBJ2-6 . . TRBV4-1
TGTGCCACCAGCAGAGAACGAGATCGGACCCAGTACTTC CATSRERDRTQYF TRBJ2-5 . . TRBV15